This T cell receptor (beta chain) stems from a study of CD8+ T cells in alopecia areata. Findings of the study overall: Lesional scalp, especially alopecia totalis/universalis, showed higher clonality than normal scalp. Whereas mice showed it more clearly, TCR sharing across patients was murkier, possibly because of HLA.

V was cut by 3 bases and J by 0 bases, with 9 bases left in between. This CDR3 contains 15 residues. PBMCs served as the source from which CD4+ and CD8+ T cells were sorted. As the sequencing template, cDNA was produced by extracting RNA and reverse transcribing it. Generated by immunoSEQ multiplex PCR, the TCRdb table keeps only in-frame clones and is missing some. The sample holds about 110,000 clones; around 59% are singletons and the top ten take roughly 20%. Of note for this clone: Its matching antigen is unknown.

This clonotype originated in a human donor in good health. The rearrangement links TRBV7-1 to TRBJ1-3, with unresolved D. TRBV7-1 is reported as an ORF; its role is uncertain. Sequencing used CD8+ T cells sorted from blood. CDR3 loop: CASSSNPSSGNTIYF. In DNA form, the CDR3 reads TGTGCCAGCAGCTCGAATCCGAGCTCTGGAAACACCATATATTTT.